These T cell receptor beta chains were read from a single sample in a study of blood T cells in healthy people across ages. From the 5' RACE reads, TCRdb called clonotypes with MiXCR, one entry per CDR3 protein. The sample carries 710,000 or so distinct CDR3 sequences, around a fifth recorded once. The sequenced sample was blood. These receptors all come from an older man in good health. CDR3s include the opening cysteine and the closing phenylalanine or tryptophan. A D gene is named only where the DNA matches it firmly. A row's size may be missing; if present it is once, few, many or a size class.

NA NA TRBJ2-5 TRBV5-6 TGTGCCAGCAGCTCGCTCATCCGGACAGACCAAGAGACCCAGTACTTC CASSSLIRTDQETQYF
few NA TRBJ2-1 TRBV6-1 TGTGCCAGCAGTGGCAGGGGTTTTCGGTTCCGCGGAAACAATGAGCAGTTCTTC CASSGRGFRFRGNNEQFF
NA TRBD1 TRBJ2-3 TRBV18 TGTGCCAGCTCACCCAGGGACAGAATCACAGATACGCAGTATTTT CASSPRDRITDTQYF
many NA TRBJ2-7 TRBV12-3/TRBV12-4 TGTGCCAGCAGTTTAGACCAGGGCGACGAGCAGTACTTC CASSLDQGDEQYF
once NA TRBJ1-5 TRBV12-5 TGTGCTGGAGTGGGGGGTAATCAGCCCCAGCATTTT CAGVGGNQPQHF
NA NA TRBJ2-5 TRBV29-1 TGCGGCGTTGAGAGGGAGACCCAGTACTTC CGVERETQYF
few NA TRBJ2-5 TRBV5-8 TGTGCCAGTGGCACTAGGAACGAATTAACCCGATGGAAAGAGACCCAGTACTTC CASGTRNELTRWKETQYF
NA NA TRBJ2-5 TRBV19 TGTGCCAGTAGTGTGAGATCGGGACACGGCGGAGAGACCCAGTACTTC CASSVRSGHGGETQYF
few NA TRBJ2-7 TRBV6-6 TGTGCCAGCAGTTACTCTGGGCAGGGTCCCTACGAGCAGTACTTC CASSYSGQGPYEQYF
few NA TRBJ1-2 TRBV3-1 TGTGCCAGCAGCCAGATAGCTGTAGTCAGTTCTAACTATGGCTACACCTTC CASSQIAVVSSNYGYTF
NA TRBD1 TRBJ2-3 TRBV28 TGTGCCAGCAGCTCGGGACAGGGAGTTTGGGATACGCAGTATTTT CASSSGQGVWDTQYF
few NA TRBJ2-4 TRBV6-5 TGTGCCAGCAGTTACCGGGAGCCTTTTGACATTCAGTACTTC CASSYREPFDIQYF
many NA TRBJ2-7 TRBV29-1 TGCAGCGTTGAAGTGGGACCATTCTCCTACGAGCAGTACTTC CSVEVGPFSYEQYF
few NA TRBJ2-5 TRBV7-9 TGTGCCAGCAGCTTAAGTATTGGTGGACACCCGAGCTTC CASSLSIGGHPSF
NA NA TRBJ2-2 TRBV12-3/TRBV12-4 TGTGCCAGCAGTTTAAATGGCCACATCACCGGGGAGCTGTTTTTT CASSLNGHITGELFF
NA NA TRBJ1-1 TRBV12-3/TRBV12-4 TGTGCCAGTCGAGGGCGGTCGAACACTGAAGCTTTCTTT CASRGRSNTEAFF
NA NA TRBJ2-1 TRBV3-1 TGTGCCAGCAGCCGTAGGGACAATTACAATGAGCAGTTCTTC CASSRRDNYNEQFF
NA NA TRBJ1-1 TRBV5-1 TGCGCCAGCAGCTTAGGGCATTACACTGAAGCTTTCTTT CASSLGHYTEAFF
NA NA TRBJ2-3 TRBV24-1 TGTGCCATAAAGGTGGGGACCACAGATACGCAGTATTTT CAIKVGTTDTQYF
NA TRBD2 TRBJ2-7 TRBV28 TGTGCCAGCAGTACGGGACTAGCGGCGACTTTTTCCTACGAGCAGTACTTC CASSTGLAATFSYEQYF
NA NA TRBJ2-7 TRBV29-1 TGCAGCGTTTTAGGTTACGAGCAGTACTTC CSVLGYEQYF
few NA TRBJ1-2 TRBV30 TGTGCCTGGAGTTGGAGGGGCTTCGGTGGCTACACCTTC CAWSWRGFGGYTF
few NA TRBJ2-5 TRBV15 TGTGCCACCAGCAGAGATAGGCTGGGAGAGACCCAGTACTTC CATSRDRLGETQYF
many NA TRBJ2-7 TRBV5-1 TGCGCCAGCAGCAGAGGGGATAGAGTGGACGAGCAGTACTTC CASSRGDRVDEQYF
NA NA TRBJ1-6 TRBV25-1 TGTGCCAGCAGTGGGCGGGGGTTTCGGCCCCTCCACTTT CASSGRGFRPLHF
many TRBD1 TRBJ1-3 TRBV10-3 TGTGCCATCGCTGACAGGGGTGGTGGAAACACCATATATTTT CAIADRGGGNTIYF
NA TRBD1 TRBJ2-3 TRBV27 TGTGCCAGCAGGACACGCGCCGGGACAGCTAGCACAGATACGCAGTATTTT CASRTRAGTASTDTQYF